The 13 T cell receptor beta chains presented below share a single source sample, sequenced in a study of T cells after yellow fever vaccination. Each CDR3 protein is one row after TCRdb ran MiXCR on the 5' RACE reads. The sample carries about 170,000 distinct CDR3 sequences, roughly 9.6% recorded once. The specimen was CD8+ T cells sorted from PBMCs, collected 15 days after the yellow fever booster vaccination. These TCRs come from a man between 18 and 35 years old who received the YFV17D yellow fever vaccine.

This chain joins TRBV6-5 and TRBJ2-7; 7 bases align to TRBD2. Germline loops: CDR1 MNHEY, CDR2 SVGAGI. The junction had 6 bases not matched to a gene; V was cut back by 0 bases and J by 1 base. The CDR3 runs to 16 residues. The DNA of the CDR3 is TGTGCCAGCAGTTACTCGACGGGGGGTTATTCCTACGAGCAGTACTTC. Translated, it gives CASSYSTGGYSYEQYF.

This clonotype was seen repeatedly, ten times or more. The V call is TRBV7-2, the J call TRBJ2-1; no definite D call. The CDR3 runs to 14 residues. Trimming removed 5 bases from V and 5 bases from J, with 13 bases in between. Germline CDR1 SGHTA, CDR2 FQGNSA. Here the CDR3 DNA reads TGTGCCAGCAGCCCTAGTCGCCCTCACAATGAGCAGTTCTTC. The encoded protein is CASSPSRPHNEQFF.

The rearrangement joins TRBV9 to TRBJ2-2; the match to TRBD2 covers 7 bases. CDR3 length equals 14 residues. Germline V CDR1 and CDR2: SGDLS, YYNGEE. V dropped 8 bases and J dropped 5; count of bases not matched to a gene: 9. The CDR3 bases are TGTGCCAGTGATGGCGGGGGAGGGACCGGGGAGCTGTTTTTT. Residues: CASDGGGGTGELFF.

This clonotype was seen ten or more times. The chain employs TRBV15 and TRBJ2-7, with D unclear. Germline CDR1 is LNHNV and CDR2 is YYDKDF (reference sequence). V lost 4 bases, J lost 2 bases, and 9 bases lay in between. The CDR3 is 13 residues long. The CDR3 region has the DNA TGTGCCACCAGCACGGGCTTGGCCTACGAGCAGTACGTC. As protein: CATSTGLAYEQYV.

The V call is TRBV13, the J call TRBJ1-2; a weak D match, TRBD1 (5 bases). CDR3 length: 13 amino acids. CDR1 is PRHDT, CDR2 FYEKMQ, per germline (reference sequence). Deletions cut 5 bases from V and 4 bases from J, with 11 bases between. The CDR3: CASSGGDFYGYTF. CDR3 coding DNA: TGTGCCAGCAGCGGGGGAGATTTCTATGGCTACACCTTC.

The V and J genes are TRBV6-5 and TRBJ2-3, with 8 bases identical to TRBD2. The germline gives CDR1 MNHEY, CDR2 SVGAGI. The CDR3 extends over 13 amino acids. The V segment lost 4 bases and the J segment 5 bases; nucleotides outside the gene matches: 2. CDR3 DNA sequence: TGTGCCAGCAGTTTAGCGGGGATAGATACGCAGTATTTT. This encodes CASSLAGIDTQYF.

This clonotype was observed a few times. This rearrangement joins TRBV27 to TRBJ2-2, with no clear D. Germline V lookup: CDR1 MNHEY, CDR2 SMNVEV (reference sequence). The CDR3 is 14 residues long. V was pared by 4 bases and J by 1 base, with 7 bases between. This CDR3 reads CASSYKGNTGELFF. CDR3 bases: TGTGCCAGCAGTTATAAGGGGAACACCGGGGAGCTGTTTTTT.

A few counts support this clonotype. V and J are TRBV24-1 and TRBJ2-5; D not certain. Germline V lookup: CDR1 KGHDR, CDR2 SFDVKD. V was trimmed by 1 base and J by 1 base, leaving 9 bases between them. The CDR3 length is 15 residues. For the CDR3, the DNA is TGTGCCACCAGTGATTTCGGTCATCTCCAAGAGACCCAGTACTTC. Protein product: CATSDFGHLQETQYF.

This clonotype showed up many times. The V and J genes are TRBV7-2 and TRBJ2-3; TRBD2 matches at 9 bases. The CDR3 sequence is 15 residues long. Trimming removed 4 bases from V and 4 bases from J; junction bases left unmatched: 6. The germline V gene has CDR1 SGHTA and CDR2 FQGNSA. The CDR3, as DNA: TGTGCCAGCAGCTGGGCTAGCGGGGTTGCAGATACGCAGTATTTT. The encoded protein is CASSWASGVADTQYF.

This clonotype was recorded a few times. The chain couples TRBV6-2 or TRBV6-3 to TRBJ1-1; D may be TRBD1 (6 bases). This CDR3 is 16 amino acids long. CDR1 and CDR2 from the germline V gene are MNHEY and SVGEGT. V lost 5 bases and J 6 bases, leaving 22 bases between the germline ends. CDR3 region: CASSPDRGGPTPEAFF. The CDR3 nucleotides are TGTGCCAGCAGTCCAGACAGAGGGGGACCGACCCCTGAAGCTTTCTTT.

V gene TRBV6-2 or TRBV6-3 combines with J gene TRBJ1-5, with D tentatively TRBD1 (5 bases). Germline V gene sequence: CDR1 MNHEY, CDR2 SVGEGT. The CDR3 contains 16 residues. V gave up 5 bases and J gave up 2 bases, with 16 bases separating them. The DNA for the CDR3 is TGTGCCAGCAGTCCGGGGCGGAGTTTACGCAATCAGCCCCAGCATTTT. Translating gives CASSPGRSLRNQPQHF.

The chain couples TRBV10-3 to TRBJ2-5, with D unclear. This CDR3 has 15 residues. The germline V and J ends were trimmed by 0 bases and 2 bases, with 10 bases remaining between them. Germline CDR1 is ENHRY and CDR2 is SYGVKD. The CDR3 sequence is CAISESSVGQETQYF. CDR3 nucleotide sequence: TGTGCCATCAGTGAGTCATCAGTAGGACAAGAGACCCAGTACTTC.

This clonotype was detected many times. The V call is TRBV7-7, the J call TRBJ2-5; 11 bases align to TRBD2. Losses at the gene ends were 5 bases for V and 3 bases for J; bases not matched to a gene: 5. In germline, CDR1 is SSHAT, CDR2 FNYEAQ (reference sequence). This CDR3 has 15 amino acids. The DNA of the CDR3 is TGTGCCAGCAGCCAGCCACTAGCGGGGGAAGAGACCCAGTACTTC. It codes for CASSQPLAGEETQYF.